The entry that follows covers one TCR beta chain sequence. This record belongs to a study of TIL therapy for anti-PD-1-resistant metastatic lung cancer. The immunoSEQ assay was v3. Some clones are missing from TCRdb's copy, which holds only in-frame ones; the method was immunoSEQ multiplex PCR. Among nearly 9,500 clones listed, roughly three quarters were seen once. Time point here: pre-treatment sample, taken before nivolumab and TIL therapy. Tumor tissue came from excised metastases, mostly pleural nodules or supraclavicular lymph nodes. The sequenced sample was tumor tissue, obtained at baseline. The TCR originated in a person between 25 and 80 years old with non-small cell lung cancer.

The CDR3 nucleotides are TGCGCCAGCAGCTTGGGGATTGACAACTATGGCTACACCTTC. Translating gives CASSLGIDNYGYTF. The chain has TRBV5-1 and TRBJ1-2; D uncertain. V was cut by 0 bases and J by 2 bases, with 8 bases left in between. The CDR3 consists of 14 residues. CDR1 is SGHRS and CDR2 is YFSETQ in the germline V gene.